This is a list of T cell receptor beta chains from one sample in a study of shared clonotypes between healthy human individuals. Repertoires were generated with immunoSEQ multiplex PCR, while TCRdb's copy carries only in-frame clones and drops some. The data contain some 690,000 clones, roughly 91% of them singletons. Sequencing used memory CD8+ T cells from PBMCs. The receptors come from a man younger than 35 in good health. Some clones in this sample may be carry-over from other donors' samples. Both conserved end residues are part of each CDR3. A D gene is named only where the DNA matches it firmly. Size is omitted from some rows. Given values are once, few, many or a class for expanded clones.

J gene	D gene	V gene	CDR3 length	clone size	CDR3 protein	CDR3 DNA
TRBJ2-7	TRBD1	TRBV27	14	-	CASSLETGGYEQYF	TGTGCCAGCAGTTTAGAGACAGGGGGATACGAGCAGTACTTC
TRBJ2-7	-	TRBV30	15	-	CAWSEGTLYVYEQYF	TGTGCCTGGTCCGAAGGGACTCTTTATGTCTACGAGCAGTACTTC
TRBJ2-5	-	TRBV5-1	15	-	CASSLWLTGGETQYF	TGCGCCAGCAGCTTGTGGCTAACAGGTGGCGAGACCCAGTACTTC
TRBJ2-6	-	TRBV27	16	many	CASSPRDRVGANVLTF	TGTGCCAGCAGTCCTAGGGACCGAGTGGGGGCCAACGTCCTGACTTTC
TRBJ2-5	TRBD2	TRBV10-1	14	once	CASSEGGGQETQYF	TGCGCCAGCAGTGAAGGCGGGGGCCAAGAGACCCAGTACTTC
TRBJ2-5	-	TRBV25-1	13	-	CASDRGVQETQYF	TGTGCCAGCGATCGCGGGGTGCAAGAGACCCAGTACTTC
TRBJ1-1	TRBD1	TRBV19	13	-	CASSFRGPTEAFF	TGTGCCAGTAGCTTCAGGGGGCCCACTGAAGCTTTCTTT
TRBJ2-3	TRBD1	TRBV11-3	17	-	CASSFTTGAVSTDTQYF	TGTGCCAGCAGCTTCACTACAGGGGCGGTTAGCACAGATACGCAGTATTTT
TRBJ1-5	-	TRBV5-6	15	-	CASSQAARRNQPQHF	TGTGCCAGCAGCCAGGCGGCCAGGCGGAATCAGCCCCAGCATTTT
TRBJ1-1	-	TRBV2	12	-	CASSEGYTEAFF	TGTGCCAGCAGTGAGGGGTACACTGAAGCTTTCTTT
TRBJ1-1	TRBD1	TRBV13	15	-	CASSSPGTGVPEAFF	TGTGCCAGCAGCTCCCCAGGGACAGGGGTTCCTGAAGCTTTCTTT
TRBJ2-1	-	TRBV6-1	17	-	CASSDLPGIKYGGEQFF	TGTGCCAGCAGTGATCTACCCGGGATCAAGTATGGGGGTGAGCAGTTCTTC
TRBJ2-1	TRBD2	TRBV2	16	-	CASRGRVAGAYNEQFF	TGTGCCAGCAGGGGGAGGGTAGCGGGAGCTTACAATGAGCAGTTCTTC
TRBJ1-5	-	TRBV6-1	15	-	CASSGEGRSNQPQHF	TGTGCCAGCAGTGGGGAGGGTAGAAGCAATCAGCCCCAGCATTTT
TRBJ1-1	-	TRBV4-3	13	-	CASSQSGVTEAFF	TGCGCCAGCAGCCAATCTGGGGTCACTGAAGCTTTCTTT
TRBJ1-1	-	TRBV7-2	15	-	CASSPNGLLNTEAFF	TGTGCCAGCAGCCCTAATGGGCTGCTGAACACTGAAGCTTTCTTT
TRBJ2-7	-	TRBV4-1	12	-	CASSPGDYEQYF	TGTGCCAGCAGCCCAGGAGACTACGAGCAGTACTTC
TRBJ1-2	-	TRBV6-1	16	-	CASSESWGFDSYGYTF	TGTGCCAGCAGTGAATCTTGGGGTTTCGATAGCTATGGCTACACCTTC
TRBJ1-1	-	TRBV7-9	15	-	CASSLGSQENTEAFF	TGTGCCAGCAGCTTAGGTTCCCAGGAGAACACTGAAGCTTTCTTT
TRBJ1-1	-	TRBV27	15	-	CASSLDGGENTEAFF	TGTGCCAGCAGTTTGGATGGAGGGGAGAACACTGAAGCTTTCTTT
TRBJ2-1	-	TRBV10-3	17	many	CAISESMGAGSYNEQFF	TGTGCCATCAGTGAGTCGATGGGGGCAGGCTCCTACAATGAGCAGTTCTTC
TRBJ2-3	-	TRBV11-2	14	-	CASGGWSGTDTQYF	TGTGCCAGCGGGGGGTGGTCCGGCACAGATACGCAGTATTTT
TRBJ2-7	-	TRBV4-1	16	-	CASSQDRGSGPYEQYF	TGCGCCAGCAGCCAAGACCGGGGGTCGGGGCCTTACGAGCAGTACTTC
TRBJ2-1	-	TRBV7-3	16	-	CASSLAPSTPSNEQFF	TGTGCCAGCAGCCTAGCACCTAGCACCCCTTCGAATGAGCAGTTCTTC
TRBJ2-7	-	TRBV28	16	-	CASSSADGRFVYEQYF	TGTGCCAGCAGTTCAGCGGACGGTCGGTTTGTCTACGAGCAGTACTTC
TRBJ1-5	-	TRBV19	15	-	CASSSLPGSNQPQHF	TGTGCCAGTAGTTCTCTCCCGGGGAGCAATCAGCCCCAGCATTTT
TRBJ1-2	-	TRBV5-8	15	-	CASSLSSSTLYGYTF	TGTGCCAGCAGCTTATCATCCAGCACCCTCTATGGCTACACCTTC
TRBJ2-7	TRBD1	TRBV27	15	-	CASSLRGTGIYEQYF	TGTGCCAGCAGTTTAAGGGGGACAGGGATTTACGAGCAGTACTTC
TRBJ2-7	-	TRBV4-1	13	many	CASSPGLFYEQYF	TGCGCCAGCAGCCCCGGACTATTCTACGAGCAGTACTTC
TRBJ2-3	TRBD2	TRBV7-8	18	-	CASSQRTSGSPGTDTQYF	TGTGCCAGCAGCCAAAGAACGAGCGGGAGTCCGGGCACAGATACGCAGTATTTT
TRBJ1-1	-	TRBV28	14	-	CASWLWGKGTEAFF	TGTGCCAGTTGGCTATGGGGTAAGGGAACTGAAGCTTTCTTT
TRBJ2-6	TRBD2	TRBV7-6	17	-	CASTLLAGFSGANVLTF	TGTGCCAGCACCCTACTAGCGGGTTTCTCTGGGGCCAACGTCCTGACTTTC
TRBJ1-5	TRBD1	TRBV19	11	-	CASSEQGAQHF	TGTGCCAGTAGCGAACAGGGGGCCCAGCATTTT
TRBJ2-2	-	TRBV27	15	once	CASSMGQAGTGELFF	TGTGCCAGCAGCATGGGGCAGGCTGGCACCGGGGAGCTGTTTTTT
TRBJ2-1	TRBD1	TRBV6-4	14	once	CASSPGQGYNEQFF	TGTGCCAGCAGCCCGGGACAGGGTTACAATGAGCAGTTCTTC
TRBJ1-1	-	TRBV19	17	-	CATLLRDGGSLNTEAFF	TGTGCCACCTTACTTCGGGACGGCGGTTCTTTGAACACTGAAGCTTTCTTT
TRBJ2-6	-	TRBV11-2	18	-	CASSLGRAPFSGANVLTF	TGTGCCAGCAGCTTAGGCCGGGCGCCCTTTTCTGGGGCCAACGTCCTGACTTTC
TRBJ2-2	-	TRBV15	14	-	CATSRGGYSGELFF	TGTGCCACCAGCAGAGGGGGTTACTCTGGGGAGCTGTTTTTT
TRBJ1-1	-	TRBV28	14	-	CATNPGQSYTEAFF	TGTGCCACTAACCCCGGACAGTCGTACACTGAAGCTTTCTTT
TRBJ2-4	-	TRBV29-1	13	-	CSVVFVAKNIQYF	TGCAGCGTTGTATTTGTAGCCAAAAACATTCAGTACTTC
TRBJ1-2	-	TRBV28	17	-	CASSLRRDSWAYHGYTF	TGTGCCAGCAGTTTAAGGAGGGATTCCTGGGCCTACCACGGCTACACCTTC
TRBJ2-2	TRBD2	TRBV7-9	16	-	CASSPTMAGVNGELFF	TGTGCCAGCAGCCCGACTATGGCGGGAGTTAACGGGGAGCTGTTTTTT
TRBJ2-7	TRBD2	TRBV14	16	once	CASSPLYSGSTYEQYF	TGTGCCAGCAGCCCCTTATATAGCGGGAGCACCTACGAGCAGTACTTC
TRBJ2-7	TRBD2	TRBV19	15	-	CASRTNPSGIYEQYF	TGTGCCAGTAGGACAAACCCTAGCGGGATCTACGAGCAGTACTTC
TRBJ2-2	-	TRBV27	14	once	CASSLIQGGGELFF	TGTGCCAGCAGTTTAATACAGGGCGGCGGGGAGCTGTTTTTT
TRBJ2-7	-	TRBV27	14	-	CASSLSGTPYEQYF	TGTGCCAGCAGTTTATCCGGGACCCCCTACGAGCAGTACTTC
TRBJ1-5	-	TRBV23-1	16	-	CASSQSSGQSNQPQHF	TGCGCCAGCAGTCAATCGTCAGGACAGAGCAATCAGCCCCAGCATTTT
TRBJ2-7	TRBD2	TRBV10-3	18	once	CAISDGGLAGVGSYEQYF	TGTGCCATCAGTGATGGCGGACTAGCGGGAGTCGGCTCCTACGAGCAGTACTTC
TRBJ1-5	-	TRBV28	13	-	CASSLGPNQPQHF	TGTGCCAGCAGTTTGGGCCCCAATCAGCCCCAGCATTTT
TRBJ2-7	-	TRBV7-3	13	once	CASSLNPRYEQYF	TGTGCCAGCAGCTTAAATCCTAGATACGAGCAGTACTTC
TRBJ2-7	-	TRBV7-9	16	-	CASSLDRAATSYEQYF	TGTGCCAGCAGCTTAGACAGGGCAGCCACCTCCTACGAGCAGTACTTC
TRBJ2-1	TRBD2	TRBV6-5	13	-	CASSWTRYNEQFF	TGTGCCAGCAGTTGGACTAGATACAATGAGCAGTTCTTC
TRBJ1-1	-	TRBV28	16	few	CASSLSGEGLNTEAFF	TGTGCCAGCAGTTTAAGTGGGGAGGGTTTGAACACTGAAGCTTTCTTT
TRBJ1-5	TRBD1	TRBV11-2	15	once	CASSPTRGYNQPQHF	TGTGCCAGCAGCCCCACCAGGGGGTACAATCAGCCCCAGCATTTT